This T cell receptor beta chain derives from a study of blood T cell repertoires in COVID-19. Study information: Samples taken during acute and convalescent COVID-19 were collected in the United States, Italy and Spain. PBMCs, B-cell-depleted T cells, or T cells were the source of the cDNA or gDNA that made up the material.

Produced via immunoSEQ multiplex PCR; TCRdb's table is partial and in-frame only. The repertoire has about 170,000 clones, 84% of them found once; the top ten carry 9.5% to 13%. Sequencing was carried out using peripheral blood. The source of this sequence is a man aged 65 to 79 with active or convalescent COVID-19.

The CDR3 nucleotides read TGCGCCAGCAGCTTGGCAGCGGGAGGCCACAATGAGCAGTTCTTC. As protein: CASSLAAGGHNEQFF. The genes are TRBV5-1 and TRBJ2-1, with 9 bases lining up with TRBD2. CDR3 length: 15 amino acids. CDR1 SGHRS and CDR2 YFSETQ come from the germline V gene. The ends lost 0 bases at V and 5 bases at J; junction bases unmatched: 3.